This TCR beta chain was obtained from a study of human T cells and chemical hapten exposure. Study results and limitations: DPC sensitization produced no change in TCRs with frequency above 1 in 1000.

In its sample, this clonotype was seen once. As yet, its antigen is unknown. Germline-derived CDR1 and CDR2 are DFQATT and SNEGSKA (reference sequence). This CDR3 is built from 15 residues. V lost 3 bases, J lost 10 bases, and 22 bases lay in between. Individual cDNA molecules (in the library) carried attached unique molecular identifiers. MiXCR was run by TCRdb on the RACE reads, yielding one entry per CDR3 protein. The sample yields roughly 80,000 distinct CDR3 sequences, around 9.4% seen once. Time point: healthy volunteer bleed at 6 weeks. Sequencing started from total RNA isolated from unfractionated whole blood.

This chain links TRBV20-1 with TRBJ2-1; possible D gene TRBD1, 6 bases. Sequencing was done on a sample of whole blood. This receptor was identified in a female donor in good health. Some clones in this sample may be carry-over from other donors' samples. The CDR3 sequence is CSASPLEWDNGEQFF. CDR3 sequence (DNA): TGCAGTGCTAGCCCCCTAGAATGGGACAATGGGGAGCAGTTCTTC.